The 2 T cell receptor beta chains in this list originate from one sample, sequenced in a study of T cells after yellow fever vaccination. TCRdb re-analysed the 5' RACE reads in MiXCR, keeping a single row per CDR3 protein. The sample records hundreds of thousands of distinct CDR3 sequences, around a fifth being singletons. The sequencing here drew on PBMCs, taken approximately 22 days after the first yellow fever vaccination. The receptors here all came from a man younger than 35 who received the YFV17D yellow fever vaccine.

CDR3 DNA: TGTGCCAGCAGCTTAGCCCAGGGGGCAAATTCACCCCTCCACTTT. Protein sequence: CASSLAQGANSPLHF. The V gene is TRBV7-2, the J gene TRBJ1-6; 8 bases fit TRBD1. V lost 0 bases and J lost 7; bases outside the gene matches: 2. The CDR3 is made up of 15 amino acids. Germline V gives CDR1 SGHTA, CDR2 FQGNSA.

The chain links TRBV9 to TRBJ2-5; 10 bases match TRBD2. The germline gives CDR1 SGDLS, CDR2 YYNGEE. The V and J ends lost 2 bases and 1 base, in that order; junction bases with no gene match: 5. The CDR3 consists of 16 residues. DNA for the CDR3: TGTGCCAGCAGCGTTAATCCTAGCGGGGGCCAAGAGACCCAGTACTTC. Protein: CASSVNPSGGQETQYF.